This T cell receptor beta chain was found in a study of T cell responses to AZD1222 COVID-19 vaccine. Broader study findings: Repertoire sampling occurred only after the peak T cell response. Spike as a whole was targeted by vaccine-associated CD4 TCRs, dominant at 160-218 and 743-854. Clonal diversity may have been underestimated in mostly white British donors. Reportedly, nearly half of unique spike TCRs recognized epitopes outside B.1.351/B.1.1.7 mutations.

There are 16 residues in the CDR3. From germline, CDR1 is WSHSY and CDR2 SAAADI. V shed 1 base, J shed 4 bases, and the junction held 4 bases outside the gene matches. Produced via immunoSEQ multiplex PCR; TCRdb's table is partial and in-frame only. The sample has about 56,000 clones; 80% to 90% are singletons. A note on this clone: Its antigen is undetermined.

The sample consisted of peripheral blood, taken on day 0 of AZD1222 vaccination. The chain carries TRBV10-2 and TRBJ2-1; 10 bases fit TRBD2. The sequence was collected from an adult in good health. The CDR3 DNA follows: TGCGCCAGCAGTGAGTACCAGCGGGGGGGATACAATGAGCAGTTCTTC. Protein sequence: CASSEYQRGGYNEQFF.